The 23 T cell receptor beta chains given below trace back to one sample, sequenced in a study of human T cells and chemical hapten exposure. Time point denoted: pre-sensitization, week 0. Indicated treatment: therapeutic diphenylcyclopropenone sensitization with weekly scalp DPC. TCRdb reprocessed the RACE reads via MiXCR and lists one record per CDR3 protein. The sample consists of about 110,000 distinct CDR3 sequences, 12% of them appearing once. The sample consisted of whole blood, taken in connection with sensitization to the hapten diphenylcyclopropenone (DPC). The receptors derive from a woman between 45 and 60 years old with alopecia areata. Some clones in this sample may be carry-over from other donors' samples.

The genes are TRBV20-1 and TRBJ2-1; 10 bases map to TRBD2. CDR3 size: 14 residues. CDR1 DFQATT and CDR2 SNEGSKA come from the germline V gene (reference sequence). J was trimmed by 8 bases and V by 0 bases; bases with no gene match: 4. The CDR3 bases are TGCAGTGCTAGAGATCATGGACTAGCGGATGAGCAGTTCTTC. Its protein product is CSARDHGLADEQFF.

The V and J genes are TRBV28 and TRBJ2-3; 7 bases fit TRBD2. Trimming cost V 4 bases and J 7 bases; bases outside gene matches: 5. The CDR3 runs 13 residues. Germline assignment: CDR1 MDHEN and CDR2 SYDVKM. In nucleotides, the CDR3 is TGTGCCAGCAGTTCCTCCGGGGGGAATACGCAGTATTTT. The encoded protein is CASSSSGGNTQYF.

The chain has TRBV29-1 and TRBJ2-1; no clear D. Trimming pared 2 bases from V and 3 bases from J, leaving 2 bases between. Germline CDR1 is SQVTM and CDR2 is ANQGSEA. This CDR3 region has 11 residues. The CDR3: CSVEFYNEQFF. The CDR3 nucleotides read TGCAGCGTTGAATTCTACAATGAGCAGTTCTTC.

This clonotype occurred many times. This chain connects TRBV14 to TRBJ2-1, with 8 bases identical to TRBD2. This CDR3 spans 15 amino acids. J lost 5 bases, V lost 2 bases, and 5 bases had no gene match. Per germline, CDR1 SGHDN and CDR2 FVKESK. Here the CDR3 reads CASSQRRGGNNEQFF. The CDR3 region has the DNA TGTGCCAGCAGCCAACGGCGCGGGGGGAACAATGAGCAGTTCTTC.

The rearrangement uses TRBV24-1 and TRBJ2-1; D possibly corresponds to TRBD2 (5 bases). Germline CDR1 is KGHDR and CDR2 is SFDVKD. The CDR3 length is 13 residues. V lost 8 bases, J lost 3 bases, and 10 bases lay in between. This CDR3 reads CATTGVNYNEQFF. Here the CDR3 DNA reads TGTGCCACCACCGGGGTGAACTACAATGAGCAGTTCTTC.

There are a few counts of this clonotype. V gene TRBV7-6 combines with J gene TRBJ2-1; tentative D call: TRBD2 (6 bases). V dropped 5 bases and J dropped 4 bases, with 12 bases sitting between them. The CDR3 consists of 14 residues. CDR1 is SGHVS and CDR2 is FNYEAQ in the germline V gene. The CDR3 DNA reads as TGTGCCAGCAGCCTTAAGGGGAGGTACAATGAGCAGTTCTTC. Residues: CASSLKGRYNEQFF.

About this clonotype: This may be a read error, as it is one base from a much larger clone. The V and J genes are TRBV28 and TRBJ2-7; TRBD2 agrees at 12 bases. With 10 bases clipped from V and 2 bases from J, the junction kept 3 bases outside the gene matches. The CDR3 loop spans 13 amino acids. Germline CDR1 and CDR2: MDHEN and SYDVKM. The CDR3 here is CATRTSGAYEQYF. The CDR3 DNA follows: TGTGCCACCCGGACTAGCGGGGCCTACGAGCAGTACTTC.

The genes are TRBV11-2 and TRBJ2-3, with a possible D match to TRBD2 (6 bases). The V end lost 1 base, the J end lost 3 bases, and 11 bases lay between the germline ends. This CDR3 is 15 amino acids long. Looked up from germline, CDR1 is SGHAT and CDR2 is FQNNGV. As DNA, the CDR3 is TGTGCCAGCAGCTTAGGGCCGGGACTGACAGATACGCAGTATTTT. Its translation: CASSLGPGLTDTQYF.

The V call is TRBV12-3 or TRBV12-4, the J call TRBJ2-1; weak D call: TRBD1 (5 bases). CDR3 length: 19 residues. V was cut by 4 bases and J by 0 bases, with 22 bases left in between. CDR3 DNA: TGTGCCAGCAGTTCGGGCAGGGTACTCCAGGCGAGCTCCTACAATGAGCAGTTCTTC. Amino acids: CASSSGRVLQASSYNEQFF.

The chain uses TRBV28 and TRBJ1-6; TRBD1 matches at 8 bases. Per the germline V gene, CDR1 is MDHEN and CDR2 is SYDVKM. This CDR3 region has 16 residues. J gave up 2 bases and V 7 bases, and 7 bases lay outside the gene matches. The CDR3 here is CASNQGRGPYNSPLHF. The CDR3 nucleotides read TGTGCCAGCAACCAAGGCAGGGGGCCCTATAATTCACCCCTCCACTTT.

To note about this clonotype: One end of the junction fails to match germline, which may point to a read error. This chain uses TRBV27 with TRBJ2-3; D remains ambiguous. The CDR3 is made up of 15 amino acids. The V gene's germline CDR1 is MNHEY and CDR2 SMNVEV (reference sequence). The CDR3 DNA follows: TGTGCCAGCAGCGACCCCCTTAACCCACCCGATATGCAGTATTTT. As protein: CASSDPLNPPDMQYF.

This clonotype came up a few times. V is TRBV6-5 and J is TRBJ1-3; D is unresolved. Germline CDR1 and CDR2: MNHEY and SVGAGI. The CDR3 loop spans 12 amino acids. V was pared by 10 bases and J by 1 base, with 8 bases between. The chain's CDR3 is CATGGSGNTIYF. The DNA of the CDR3 is TGTGCCACCGGTGGGTCTGGAAACACCATATATTTT.

This clonotype has just a few counts. This chain links TRBV10-2 with TRBJ2-2, with 8 bases identical to TRBD2. The CDR3 covers 16 residues. Germline lookup yields CDR1 WSHSY and CDR2 SAAADI. V lost 6 bases to trimming and J lost 1 base; unmatched junction nucleotides: 7. The DNA for the CDR3 is TGCGCCAGCAGGATTGCGGGGGGACTGAACACCGGGGAGCTGTTTTTT. Its protein product is CASRIAGGLNTGELFF.

This clonotype was detected a few times. The V and J genes are TRBV18 and TRBJ2-7, with D unresolved. Looked up from germline, CDR1 is KGHSH and CDR2 is LQKENI. Trimming removed 1 base at V and 2 bases at J, with 6 bases between. CDR3 length: 13 amino acids. CDR3: CASSPRVTYEQYF. CDR3 DNA sequence: TGTGCCAGCTCACCACGAGTCACCTACGAGCAGTACTTC.

The sample holds many counts of this clonotype. The chain employs TRBV5-1 and TRBJ2-3; unclear D gene. The CDR3 totals 13 residues. Trimming removed 0 bases from V and 5 bases from J, with 7 bases in between. Germline V gene data show CDR1 as SGHRS and CDR2 as YFSETQ. CDR3 region: CASSLGDGDTQYF. CDR3 coding DNA: TGCGCCAGCAGCTTGGGCGATGGAGATACGCAGTATTTT.

The chain is built from TRBV3-1 and TRBJ1-2, with 11 bases fitting TRBD1. The junction had 9 bases not matched to a gene; V was cut back by 7 bases and J by 8 bases. The CDR3 has 14 residues. CDR1 is LGHDT and CDR2 is YNNKEL in the germline V gene (reference sequence). DNA for the CDR3: TGTGCCAGCACCCGGACAGGGGGCACTGGAGGCTACACCTTC. It specifies CASTRTGGTGGYTF.

The chain recombines TRBV7-2 with TRBJ2-7; D uncertain. Germline CDR1 is SGHTA and CDR2 is FQGNSA. V lost 2 bases to trimming and J lost 4 bases, with 21 bases between them. This CDR3 spans 17 amino acids. This chain's CDR3 is CASSLRIRLGEGYEQYF. CDR3 DNA: TGTGCCAGCAGCTTACGGATACGTCTTGGGGAAGGTTACGAGCAGTACTTC. Complete variable domain (other parts from reference TRBV7-2 and TRBJ2-7): GAGVSQSPSNKVTEKGKDVELRCDPISGHTALYWYRQSLGQGLEFLIYFQGNSAPDKSGLPSDRFSAERTGGSVSTLTIQRTQQEDSAVYLCASSLRIRLGEGYEQYFGPGTRLTVT.

The chain uses TRBV12-3 or TRBV12-4 and TRBJ1-3, with a weak D call TRBD1 (6 bases). Trimming removed 3 bases from V and 4 bases from J, with 10 bases in between. This CDR3 comprises 14 residues. The DNA of the CDR3 is TGTGCCAGCAGTTTTGGGGGGCCAGGAAACACCATATATTTT. Translation: CASSFGGPGNTIYF.

This chain uses TRBV20-1 with TRBJ2-7; TRBD2 matches 10 bases. CDR1 DFQATT and CDR2 SNEGSKA come from the germline V gene (reference sequence). This CDR3 has 12 amino acids. The CDR3 sequence is CSLAGEIHEQYF. Written as DNA, the CDR3 is TGCAGCCTAGCGGGAGAGATCCACGAGCAGTACTTC.

This chain uses TRBV18 with TRBJ2-1, with 9 nucleotides matching TRBD1. Per the germline V gene, CDR1 is KGHSH and CDR2 is LQKENI. V lost 6 bases to trimming and J lost 8 bases; unmatched junction nucleotides: 5. The CDR3 contains 13 residues. The CDR3 protein is CASSQGQGDEQFF. For the CDR3, the DNA is TGTGCCAGCTCCCAGGGACAGGGAGATGAGCAGTTCTTC.

This clonotype appeared a few times. The rearrangement links TRBV7-9 to TRBJ1-2; unclear D gene. CDR3 length: 12 residues. The germline V gene encodes CDR1 SEHNR and CDR2 FQNEAQ (reference sequence). With 5 bases removed from V and 6 bases from J, the gap between germline ends came to 10 bases. CDR3 bases: TGTGCCAGCAGCCCTTTTCTTCATGGCTACACCTTC. Its protein is CASSPFLHGYTF.

The V and J genes are TRBV7-6 and TRBJ2-5; D unclear. Looked up from germline, CDR1 is SGHVS and CDR2 is FNYEAQ. V gave up 3 bases and J gave up 3 bases, with 5 bases separating them. The CDR3 length is 12 residues. The CDR3, as DNA: TGTGCCAGCAGCTTCGCGGAAGAGACCCAGTACTTC. Its protein is CASSFAEETQYF.

This clonotype occurred a few times. The chain couples TRBV2 to TRBJ2-3; TRBD1 agrees at 8 bases. After removal of 8 bases from V and 12 bases from J, the junction contained 16 bases not matched to a gene. Germline loops: CDR1 SNHLY, CDR2 FYNNEI. The CDR3 is 14 amino acids. The CDR3 is CASRPQGGLIRQYF. The CDR3 DNA sequence: TGTGCCAGCCGGCCACAGGGGGGCTTGATTCGACAGTATTTT.